The rows below give T cell receptor beta chains drawn from one sample of a study of control samples from healthy donors and cancer patients. Generated by immunoSEQ multiplex PCR, the TCRdb table keeps only in-frame clones and is missing some. The top ten hold more than 6.5% of the sample, which has approximately 140,000 clones, roughly 89% seen once. The specimen sequenced was blood. The source of these receptors is a man aged 18 to 29 in good health. CDR3s include the opening cysteine and the closing phenylalanine or tryptophan. Fields, in order: D gene, V gene, J gene, CDR3 DNA, CDR3 protein. The D gene is left open where the match is weak.

-	TRBV19	TRBJ1-2	TGTGCCAGTAGTATAGCAGCTAACTATGGCTACACCTTC	CASSIAANYGYTF
-	TRBV21-1	TRBJ2-1	TGTGCCAGCAGCAAAGTAGCTAGCGGGGGGGCCGATAGCAATGAGCAGTTCTTC	CASSKVASGGADSNEQFF
-	TRBV21-1	TRBJ2-5	TGTGCCAGCAGTCCTGAGGGACAGCAAGAGACCCAGTACTTC	CASSPEGQQETQYF
-	TRBV4-1	TRBJ2-7	TGCGCCAGCAGCCAAGATAGGGGGACACCAGCCTACGAGCAGTACTTC	CASSQDRGTPAYEQYF
-	TRBV5-1	TRBJ2-7	TGCGCCAGCAGCCTCGACCCCGGGACCTACGAGCAGTACTTC	CASSLDPGTYEQYF
TRBD2	TRBV5-5	TRBJ2-1	TGTGCCAGCAGCTTAGCGGGGGGGCCAGGTGAGCAGTTCTTC	CASSLAGGPGEQFF
-	TRBV11-3	TRBJ2-7	TGTGCCAGCAGCTACGTCACAGGGCGCGAGCAGTACTTC	CASSYVTGREQYF
TRBD1	TRBV5-3	TRBJ1-2	TGTGCCAGAAGCGGGGGCGGGACAGGGGATGGCTACACCTTC	CARSGGGTGDGYTF
-	TRBV20-1	TRBJ1-2	TGCAGTGCCGGGGGCTACACCTTC	CSAGGYTF
-	TRBV5-1	TRBJ2-5	TGCGCCAGCAGGTCGACTGGAGCCATTGGGACCCAGTACTTC	CASRSTGAIGTQYF